The 26 T cell receptor beta chains in this list originate from one sample, sequenced in a study of T cell responses to AZD1222 COVID-19 vaccine. TCRdb's copy holds only in-frame clones and misses some; the assay was immunoSEQ multiplex PCR. This table holds around 63,000 clones, roughly 85% found once. The sequencing here drew on peripheral blood, taken on day 0 of AZD1222 vaccination. All receptors derive from an adult in good health.

V is TRBV5-1 and J is TRBJ2-2; D gene unclear. The CDR3 runs 14 residues. Germline assignment: CDR1 SGHRS and CDR2 YFSETQ. The V and J ends lost 3 bases and 4 bases respectively, with 10 bases between them. Written as DNA, the CDR3 is TGCGCCAGCAGCTCCGGATCTTTCACCGGGGAGCTGTTTTTT. This codes for CASSSGSFTGELFF.

This rearrangement joins TRBV27 to TRBJ1-1; TRBD1 is a possible D gene (6 bases). CDR3 length: 17 amino acids. Trimming pared 6 bases from V and 1 base from J, leaving 21 bases between. Germline V lookup: CDR1 MNHEY, CDR2 SMNVEV (reference sequence). The CDR3 region is CASSPSTTGYKNTEAFF. For the CDR3, the DNA is TGTGCCAGCAGCCCATCTACGACAGGCTATAAGAACACTGAAGCTTTCTTT.

This clone was detected only once. This sequence joins TRBV25-1 and TRBJ2-2, with D possibly matching TRBD1 (6 bases). V lost 5 bases and J lost 1, with 14 bases in between. The CDR3 contains 16 residues. Germline V CDR1 and CDR2: MGHDK, SYGVNS. CDR3 loop: CASSSVLQGNTGELFF. CDR3 nucleotide sequence: TGTGCCAGCAGTTCGGTTTTACAGGGGAACACCGGGGAGCTGTTTTTT.

The J gene is TRBJ1-2, the V gene TRBV3-1 (or the pseudogene TRBV3-2); no reliable D call. CDR1 is LGHDT and CDR2 is YNNKEL in the germline V gene (reference sequence). V was shortened by 6 bases and J by 9 bases, with 11 bases between the two germline ends. The CDR3 loop spans 11 amino acids. CDR3 loop: CASRRDNRYTF. In nucleotides, the CDR3 is TGTGCCAGCAGACGAGACAACCGCTACACCTTC.

The V gene is TRBV27, the J gene TRBJ2-7, with TRBD2 matching over 9 bases. CDR1 and CDR2 from the germline V gene are MNHEY and SMNVEV (reference sequence). The CDR3 totals 14 residues. V lost 6 bases to trimming and J lost 6 bases; unmatched junction nucleotides: 9. This CDR3 reads CASSRGRREGEQYF. CDR3 sequence (DNA): TGTGCCAGCAGCAGAGGACGGCGGGAGGGCGAGCAGTACTTC.

This sequence joins TRBV7-3 and TRBJ2-3, with D maybe TRBD2 (6 bases). V was pared by 1 base and J by 0 bases, with 14 bases between. Germline V gives CDR1 SGHTA, CDR2 FQGTGA. The CDR3 extends over 17 amino acids. CDR3 in amino acids: CASSLMGSRGSTDTQYF. DNA of the CDR3: TGTGCCAGCAGCTTAATGGGTAGTCGGGGGAGCACAGATACGCAGTATTTT.

V usage is TRBV5-1 and J usage is TRBJ2-7; weak D call: TRBD1 (7 bases). The CDR3 consists of 16 residues. Germline lookup yields CDR1 SGHRS and CDR2 YFSETQ. The germline V and J ends were trimmed by 4 bases and 7 bases, with 24 bases remaining between them. CDR3 protein: CASSPLPGTVAGEQYF. CDR3 nucleotide sequence: TGCGCCAGCAGCCCGCTCCCAGGGACAGTGGCGGGGGAGCAGTACTTC.

This chain connects TRBV5-1 to TRBJ1-1; TRBD1 agrees at 10 bases. Trimming took 1 base from V and 2 from J; bases not matched to a gene: 5. CDR3 size: 16 residues. From germline, CDR1 is SGHRS and CDR2 YFSETQ. CDR3: CASSLTGQGTNTEAFF. The DNA of the CDR3 is TGCGCCAGCAGCTTGACGGGACAGGGGACCAACACTGAAGCTTTCTTT.

This chain connects TRBV12-5 to TRBJ1-2, with 8 bases matching TRBD1. Germline values: CDR1 LGHNT, CDR2 FRNRAP. CDR3 size: 14 residues. Losses at the gene ends were 2 bases for V and 8 bases for J; bases not matched to a gene: 7. CDR3: CASGLPTGGSGYTF. The CDR3 DNA reads as TGTGCTAGTGGTTTGCCTACAGGGGGGAGCGGCTACACCTTC.

The table lists this clone with a count of one. This chain uses TRBV5-5 with TRBJ2-7, with TRBD1 as a possible D gene (5 bases). The CDR3 consists of 15 residues. Germline values: CDR1 SGHKS, CDR2 YYEKEE (reference sequence). Trimming took off 2 bases at V and 3 bases at J, with 15 bases between the two ends. This chain's CDR3 is CASSFGQGVLYEQYF. The CDR3 DNA is TGTGCCAGCAGCTTCGGTCAGGGCGTACTCTACGAGCAGTACTTC. The entire variable domain, with the rest obtained from reference TRBV5-5 and TRBJ2-7, is as follows: DAGVTQSPTHLIKTRGQQVTLRCSPISGHKSVSWYQQVLGQGPQFIFQYYEKEERGRGNFPDRFSARQFPNYSSELNVNALLLGDSALYLCASSFGQGVLYEQYFGPGTRLTVT.

CDR3 in amino acids: CASSEEVSGYTEAFF. DNA for the CDR3: TGTGCCAGCAGTGAAGAGGTCTCGGGGTACACTGAAGCTTTCTTT. This rearrangement joins TRBV2 to TRBJ1-1, with no clear D. V shed 1 base and J shed 3 bases, with 12 bases lying between them. This CDR3 has 15 amino acids. The germline V gene has CDR1 SNHLY and CDR2 FYNNEI.

This chain links TRBV10-2 with TRBJ2-6, with D uncertain. The CDR3 loop spans 14 amino acids. The V gene's germline CDR1 is WSHSY and CDR2 SAAADI. V shed 7 bases and J shed 0 bases, with 7 bases lying between them. The CDR3 loop is CASTVDSGANVLTF. CDR3 nucleotide sequence: TGCGCCAGCACAGTGGACTCTGGGGCCAACGTCCTGACTTTC.

The chain recombines TRBV21-1 with TRBJ2-5; no DNA check was done on the table's D call, TRBD2. TRBV21-1 has pseudogene status. This CDR3 comprises 16 residues. The CDR3 region is CASSNRRDFTMVTQYF. As DNA, the CDR3 is TGTGCCAGCAGCAACCGCCGGGACTTTACCATGGTGACCCAGTACTTC.

This clone was observed a few times. The chain recombines TRBV19 with TRBJ2-3; 9 nucleotides line up with TRBD1. CDR1 and CDR2 from the germline V gene are LNHDA and SQIVND (reference sequence). This CDR3 comprises 14 residues. Trimming at V came to 7 bases and at J to 1 base, leaving 3 bases not matched to a gene. The CDR3 nucleotides read TGTGCCAGTATAAGGACAGGGGGCACAGATACGCAGTATTTT. It specifies CASIRTGGTDTQYF.

This chain joins TRBV12-3 or TRBV12-4 and TRBJ1-5; no clear D gene. Trimming took 1 base from V and 6 from J, leaving 7 bases between them. The CDR3 is 13 amino acids. The CDR3 bases are TGTGCCAGCAGTTTAGAAATCGGTCAGCCCCAGCATTTT. Protein sequence: CASSLEIGQPQHF.

This chain connects TRBV9 to TRBJ2-3; 11 bases fit TRBD2. Unmatched junction bases numbered 8, after V lost 0 bases and J lost 5 bases. CDR3 length: 17 amino acids. Germline values: CDR1 SGDLS, CDR2 YYNGEE. CDR3 nucleotides: TGTGCCAGCAGCGTAGAACTAGCGGGGGCGACAGGAGATACGCAGTATTTT. This gives the protein CASSVELAGATGDTQYF.

The V and J genes are TRBV19 and TRBJ1-4, with D uncertain. Trimming stripped 0 bases from V and 1 base from J, with 6 bases between. The germline V gene encodes CDR1 LNHDA and CDR2 SQIVND (reference sequence). CDR3 size: 15 residues. The CDR3 loop reads CASSIDSLTNEKLFF. In DNA form, the CDR3 reads TGTGCCAGTAGTATAGACAGCTTAACTAATGAAAAACTGTTTTTT.

This clone was seen a handful of times. The rearrangement joins TRBV28 to TRBJ1-1, with TRBD1 matching 8 bases. From germline, CDR1 is MDHEN and CDR2 SYDVKM. The trim removed 8 bases at V and 11 bases at J, leaving 7 bases unmatched. The CDR3 is 11 residues long. The CDR3 loop reads CASRQGRDAFF. The CDR3 DNA reads as TGTGCCAGCCGACAGGGGCGGGACGCTTTCTTT.

This clone was seen once. The chain combines TRBV14 with TRBJ1-1; no clear D. CDR1 is SGHDN, CDR2 FVKESK, per germline. V was pared by 4 bases and J by 0 bases, with 6 bases between. This CDR3 has 13 residues. This chain's CDR3 is CASSRSMNTEAFF. CDR3 sequence (DNA): TGTGCCAGCAGCCGGAGCATGAACACTGAAGCTTTCTTT.

This chain uses TRBV4-1 with TRBJ1-1; no firm D call. The CDR3 sequence is 13 residues long. Germline assignment: CDR1 MGHRA and CDR2 YSYEKL. With 2 bases removed from V and 7 bases from J, the gap between germline ends came to 11 bases. CDR3 sequence (DNA): TGCGCCAGCAGCCAAATCCGGGTTGGTGAAGCTTTCTTT. Translated, it gives CASSQIRVGEAFF.

The rearrangement links TRBV9 to TRBJ2-7, with D unclear. The CDR3 runs 15 residues. Trimming shortened V by 0 bases and J by 2 bases, and 12 bases separated the two germline ends. Germline assignment: CDR1 SGDLS and CDR2 YYNGEE. CDR3 in DNA: TGTGCCAGCAGCGTAGGTGGGGAATACGCCTACGAGCAGTACTTC. Translated: CASSVGGEYAYEQYF.

V usage is TRBV19 and J usage is TRBJ2-7; D not certain. The germline CDR1 and CDR2 sequences are LNHDA and SQIVND (reference sequence). The CDR3 covers 12 residues. The ends were cut back, 5 bases at V and 0 bases at J, with 5 bases in the middle. CDR3: CASSAASYEQYF. The CDR3 DNA reads TGTGCCAGTAGTGCAGCCTCCTACGAGCAGTACTTC.

This clone appeared a single time. This chain joins TRBV19 and TRBJ1-2; D gene ambiguous. The CDR3 loop spans 14 amino acids. The germline V gene has CDR1 LNHDA and CDR2 SQIVND (reference sequence). V lost 5 bases and J lost 5, with 15 bases in between. The CDR3: CASSLSVVTYGYTF. For the CDR3, the DNA is TGTGCCAGTAGTCTCTCGGTGGTGACATATGGCTACACCTTC.

The rearrangement links TRBV7-2 to TRBJ2-7, with D possibly TRBD1 on 6 matching bases. This CDR3 region has 14 residues. CDR1 SGHTA and CDR2 FQGNSA come from the germline V gene. V was cut by 1 base and J by 7 bases, with 14 bases left in between. The CDR3: CASSLDFIGGEQYF. The CDR3 coding sequence is TGTGCCAGCAGCTTAGACTTTATAGGGGGAGAGCAGTACTTC.

The J gene is TRBJ2-2, the V gene TRBV6-6, with 9 bases aligning to TRBD1. The CDR3 has 16 residues. Germline V gene sequence: CDR1 MNHNY, CDR2 SVGAGI (reference sequence). V shed 2 bases and J 7 bases; nucleotides not matched to a gene: 8. CDR3 loop: CASSYAWDRAGGELFF. In DNA form, the CDR3 reads TGTGCCAGCAGTTACGCTTGGGACAGGGCGGGCGGGGAGCTGTTTTTT.

The V gene is TRBV3-1 (or the pseudogene TRBV3-2), the J gene TRBJ2-3, with TRBD2 matching over 10 bases. Germline assignment: CDR1 LGHDT and CDR2 YNNKEL (reference sequence). The ends lost 1 base at V and 7 bases at J; junction bases unmatched: 14. The CDR3 runs 18 residues. The DNA of the CDR3 is TGTGCCAGCAGCCAAGTACCCGGAAGCGGGGGGGTAACAAATACGCAGTATTTT. As protein: CASSQVPGSGGVTNTQYF.